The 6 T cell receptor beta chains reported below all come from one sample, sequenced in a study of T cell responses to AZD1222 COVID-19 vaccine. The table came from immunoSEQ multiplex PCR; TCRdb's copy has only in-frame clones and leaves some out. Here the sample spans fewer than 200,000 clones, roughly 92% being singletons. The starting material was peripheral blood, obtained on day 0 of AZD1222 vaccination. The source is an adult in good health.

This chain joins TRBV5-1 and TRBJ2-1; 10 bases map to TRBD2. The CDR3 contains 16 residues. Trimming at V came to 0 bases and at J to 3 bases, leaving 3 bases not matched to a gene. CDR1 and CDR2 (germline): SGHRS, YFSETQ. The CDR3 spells CASSLAIAGGYNEQFF. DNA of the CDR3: TGCGCCAGCAGCTTGGCCATAGCGGGGGGCTACAATGAGCAGTTCTTC. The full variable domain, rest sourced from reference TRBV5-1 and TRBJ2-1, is KAGVTQTPRYLIKTRGQQVTLSCSPISGHRSVSWYQQTPGQGLQFLFEYFSETQRNKGNFPGRFSGRQFSNSRSEMNVSTLELGDSALYLCASSLAIAGGYNEQFFGPGTRLTVL.

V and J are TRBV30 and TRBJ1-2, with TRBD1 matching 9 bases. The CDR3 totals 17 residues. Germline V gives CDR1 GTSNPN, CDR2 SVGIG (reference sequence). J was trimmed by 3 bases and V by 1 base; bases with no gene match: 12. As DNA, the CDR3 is TGTGCCTGGAGTGGAGCAACAGGGGGCTGGTTGGACTATGGCTACACCTTC. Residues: CAWSGATGGWLDYGYTF.

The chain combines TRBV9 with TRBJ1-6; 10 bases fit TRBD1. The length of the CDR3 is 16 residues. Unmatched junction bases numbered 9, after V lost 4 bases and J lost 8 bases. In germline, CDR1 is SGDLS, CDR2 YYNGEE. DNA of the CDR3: TGTGCCAGCAGCCCACGAGAGGGGACAGGGGATTCACCCCTCCACTTT. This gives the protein CASSPREGTGDSPLHF. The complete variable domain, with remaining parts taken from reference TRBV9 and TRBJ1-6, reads DSGVTQTPKHLITATGQRVTLRCSPRSGDLSVYWYQQSLDQGLQFLIQYYNGEERAKGNILERFSAQQFPDLHSELNLSSLELGDSALYFCASSPREGTGDSPLHFGNGTRLTVT.

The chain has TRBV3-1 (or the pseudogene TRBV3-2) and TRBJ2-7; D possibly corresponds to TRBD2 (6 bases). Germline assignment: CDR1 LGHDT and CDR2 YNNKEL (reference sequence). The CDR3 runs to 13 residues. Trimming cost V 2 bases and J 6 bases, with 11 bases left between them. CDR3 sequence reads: CASSQTRDGEQYF. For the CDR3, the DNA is TGTGCCAGCAGCCAAACGCGGGATGGCGAGCAGTACTTC.

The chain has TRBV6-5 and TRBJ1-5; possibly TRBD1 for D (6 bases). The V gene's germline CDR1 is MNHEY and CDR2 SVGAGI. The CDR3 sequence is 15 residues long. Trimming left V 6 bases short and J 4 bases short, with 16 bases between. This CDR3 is CASSGGRGPNQPQHF. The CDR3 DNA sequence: TGTGCCAGCAGCGGGGGGCGCGGTCCGAATCAGCCCCAGCATTTT.

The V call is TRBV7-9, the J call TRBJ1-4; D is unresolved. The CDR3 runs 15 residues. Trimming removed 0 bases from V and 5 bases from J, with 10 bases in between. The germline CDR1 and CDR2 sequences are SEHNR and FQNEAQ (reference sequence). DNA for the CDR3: TGTGCCAGCAGCTTAGCGTCCTCCAGCAATGAAAAACTGTTTTTT. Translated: CASSLASSSNEKLFF. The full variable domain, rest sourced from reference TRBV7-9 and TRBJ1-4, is DTGVSQNPRHKITKRGQNVTFRCDPISEHNRLYWYRQTLGQGPEFLTYFQNEAQLEKSRLLSDRFSAERPKGSFSTLEIQRTEQGDSAMYLCASSLASSSNEKLFFGSGTQLSVL.